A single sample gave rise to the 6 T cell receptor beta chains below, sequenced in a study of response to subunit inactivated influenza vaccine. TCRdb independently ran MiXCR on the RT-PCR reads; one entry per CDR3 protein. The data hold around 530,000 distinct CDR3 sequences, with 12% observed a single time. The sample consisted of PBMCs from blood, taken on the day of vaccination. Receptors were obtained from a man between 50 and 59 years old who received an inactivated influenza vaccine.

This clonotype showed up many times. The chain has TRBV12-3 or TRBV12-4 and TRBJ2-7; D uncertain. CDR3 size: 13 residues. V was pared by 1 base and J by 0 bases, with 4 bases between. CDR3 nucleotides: TGTGCCAGCAGTTTAGATAACTCCTACGAGCAGTACTTC. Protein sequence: CASSLDNSYEQYF.

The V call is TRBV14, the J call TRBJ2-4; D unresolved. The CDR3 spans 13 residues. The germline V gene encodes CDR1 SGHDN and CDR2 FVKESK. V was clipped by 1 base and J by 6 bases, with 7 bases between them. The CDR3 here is CASSQGAANIQYF. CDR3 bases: TGTGCCAGCAGCCAAGGGGCAGCAAACATTCAGTACTTC.

CDR3 protein: CASSVGWRDGPDETQYF. Here the CDR3 DNA reads TGTGCCAGCAGCGTAGGCTGGCGGGACGGTCCGGACGAGACCCAGTACTTC. This rearrangement joins TRBV9 to TRBJ2-5; TRBD2 is a possible D gene (6 bases). V lost 0 bases, J lost 5 bases, and 20 bases lay in between. The CDR3 is made up of 17 amino acids. Germline V CDR1 and CDR2: SGDLS, YYNGEE.

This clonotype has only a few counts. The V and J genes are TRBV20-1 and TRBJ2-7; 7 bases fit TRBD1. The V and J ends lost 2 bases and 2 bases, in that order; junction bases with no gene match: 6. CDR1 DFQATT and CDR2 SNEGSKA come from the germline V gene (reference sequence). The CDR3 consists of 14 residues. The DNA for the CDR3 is TGCAGTGCTAGACCCCCAGGGGGTCCCTACGAGCAGTACTTC. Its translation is CSARPPGGPYEQYF.

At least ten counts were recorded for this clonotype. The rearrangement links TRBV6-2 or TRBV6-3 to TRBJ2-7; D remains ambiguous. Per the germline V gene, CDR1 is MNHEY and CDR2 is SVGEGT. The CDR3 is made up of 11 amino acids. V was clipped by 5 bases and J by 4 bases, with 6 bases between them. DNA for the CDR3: TGTGCCAGCAGTCCTTTTTACGAGCAGTACTTC. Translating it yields CASSPFYEQYF.

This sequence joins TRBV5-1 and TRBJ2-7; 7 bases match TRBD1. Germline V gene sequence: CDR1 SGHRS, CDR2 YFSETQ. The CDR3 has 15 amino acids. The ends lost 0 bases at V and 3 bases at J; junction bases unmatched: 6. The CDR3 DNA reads TGCGCCAGCAGCTTGGCAAACCGGGACAGCTACGAGCAGTACTTC. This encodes CASSLANRDSYEQYF.